This TCR beta chain was captured in a study of early T cells in non-severe SARS-CoV-2 infection. Regarding the study as a whole: The VDJdb matching leaned toward anti-spike CD8 responses and overlooked private and CD4 specificities.

Individually, cDNA molecules had unique molecular identifiers attached to them. TCRdb passed the 5' RACE reads through MiXCR, listing each CDR3 protein once. The table records about 59,000 distinct CDR3 sequences, about 13% of them present only once. CDR3 length: 14 residues. The V gene's germline CDR1 is KGHDR and CDR2 SFDVKD. V was shortened by 3 bases and J by 1 base, with 9 bases between the two germline ends. In its sample, this clonotype was seen many times. Antigen specificity is unknown. Here the sequenced sample was whole blood, taken at baseline. The rearrangement joins TRBV24-1 to TRBJ2-7; no clear D gene. The source is an adult who was a healthcare worker with PCR-confirmed SARS-CoV-2 infection or an uninfected control (not recorded which). The CDR3 loop reads CATSDPGPSYEQYF. In nucleotides, the CDR3 is TGTGCCACCAGTGATCCCGGACCGTCCTACGAGCAGTACTTC.